This TCR beta chain emerged from a study of shared clonotypes between healthy human individuals. The repertoire was sequenced with immunoSEQ multiplex PCR; TCRdb's copy has only in-frame clones and lacks some. The table shows approximately 1.1 million clones, with 75% to 85% occurring only once. V lost 3 bases to trimming and J lost 9 bases, with 5 bases between them. Germline CDR1 MNHNS, CDR2 SASEGT. The CDR3 is 11 residues long. Sequenced input: memory CD4+ T cells from PBMCs. The subset here: CD45RA-negative fraction. The gene calls are TRBV6-1 and TRBJ2-2; D not resolved. This sequence originates from a man younger than 35 in good health. Some clones in this sample may be carry-over from other donors' samples. The CDR3 reads CASSDPWELFF. For the CDR3, the DNA is TGTGCCAGCAGTGACCCGTGGGAGCTGTTTTTT.